Below, 23 T cell receptor beta chains from the same sample are listed, as sequenced in a study of T cell responses to AZD1222 COVID-19 vaccine. This table comes from immunoSEQ multiplex PCR, and its TCRdb copy is limited to in-frame clones, with some not included. The sample shows 90,000 to 100,000 clones, around 85% of them seen only once. The sequenced sample was peripheral blood, obtained 28 days after the second AZD1222 dose. The origin of the receptors is an adult who received the AZD1222 COVID-19 vaccine.

This sequence joins TRBV6-5 and TRBJ1-1; D is uncertain. This CDR3 has 16 residues. Trimming shortened V by 0 bases and J by 3 bases, and 14 bases separated the two germline ends. Germline V lookup: CDR1 MNHEY, CDR2 SVGAGI. CDR3 sequence (DNA): TGTGCCAGCAGTTACTCGAGTGCGGGTTGGGACACTGAAGCTTTCTTT. Translated, it gives CASSYSSAGWDTEAFF.

V and J are TRBV18 and TRBJ1-4; D is unresolved. The CDR3 consists of 16 residues. The germline V and J ends were trimmed by 0 bases and 4 bases, with 12 bases remaining between them. Germline loops: CDR1 KGHSH, CDR2 LQKENI. The CDR3 DNA follows: TGTGCCAGCTCACCACCGAGGAGAGGCTATAATGAAAAACTGTTTTTT. Protein product: CASSPPRRGYNEKLFF.

The chain combines TRBV7-3 with TRBJ1-1; tentatively, D is TRBD1 (5 bases). The CDR3 covers 14 residues. Trimming shortened V by 5 bases and J by 0 bases, and 10 bases separated the two germline ends. Germline assignment: CDR1 SGHTA and CDR2 FQGTGA. CDR3 sequence reads: CASSPQGMNTEAFF. CDR3 sequence (DNA): TGTGCCAGCAGCCCCCAGGGTATGAACACTGAAGCTTTCTTT.

This clone occurred a few times. V usage is TRBV5-4 and J usage is TRBJ1-4; the D gene is possibly TRBD1 (6 bases). The germline gives CDR1 SGHNT, CDR2 YYREEE (reference sequence). This CDR3 contains 14 residues. Trimming pared 1 base from V and 5 bases from J, leaving 9 bases between. CDR3 residues: CASSLWGLNEKLFF. The CDR3 DNA is TGTGCCAGCAGCTTGTGGGGGCTGAATGAAAAACTGTTTTTT.

This chain links TRBV28 with TRBJ2-6, with D uncertain. The CDR3 extends over 13 amino acids. The V and J ends lost 6 bases and 1 base respectively, with 4 bases between them. Germline values: CDR1 MDHEN, CDR2 SYDVKM. The CDR3 bases are TGTGCCAGCAGACGGTCTGGGGCCAACGTCCTGACTTTC. Translation gives CASRRSGANVLTF.

This clone was found once. The chain links TRBV19 to TRBJ1-1; 11 bases fit TRBD1. The V gene's germline CDR1 is LNHDA and CDR2 SQIVND (reference sequence). This CDR3 is built from 16 residues. With 6 bases clipped from V and 4 bases from J, the junction kept 10 bases outside the gene matches. CDR3: CASSTRTGGGITEAFF. The CDR3 DNA follows: TGTGCCAGTAGCACCAGGACAGGGGGCGGTATCACTGAAGCTTTCTTT.

The V call is TRBV28, the J call TRBJ1-1; D gene unclear. V was clipped by 5 bases and J by 0 bases, with 7 bases between them. Germline V gene sequence: CDR1 MDHEN, CDR2 SYDVKM. The CDR3 sequence is 13 residues long. In DNA, the CDR3 is TGTGCCAGCAGTCCGCCGGTGAACACTGAAGCTTTCTTT. Residues: CASSPPVNTEAFF.

The chain employs TRBV6-5 and TRBJ2-1, with a tentative D call TRBD1 (6 bases). This CDR3 is built from 14 residues. V was clipped by 9 bases and J by 1 base, with 13 bases between them. Germline V CDR1 and CDR2: MNHEY, SVGAGI. CDR3 bases: TGTGCCAGTAACTCACAGGGTTCCTACAATGAGCAGTTCTTC. It yields the protein CASNSQGSYNEQFF.

In its sample, this clone was seen a few times. DNA for the CDR3: TGTGCCTGGAGAAAACCGGGGACACGTTATGGCTACACCTTC. As protein: CAWRKPGTRYGYTF. The chain recombines TRBV30 with TRBJ1-2, with TRBD1 as a possible D gene (6 bases). Germline CDR1 GTSNPN, CDR2 SVGIG (reference sequence). The CDR3 is 14 amino acids. V dropped 3 bases and J dropped 5 bases, with 16 bases sitting between them. The whole variable domain, remainder taken from reference TRBV30 and TRBJ1-2, is SQTIHQWPATLVQPVGSPLSLECTVEGTSNPNLYWYRQAAGRGLQLLFYSVGIGQISSEVPQNLSASRPQDRQFILSSKKLLLSDSGFYLCAWRKPGTRYGYTFGSGTRLTVV.

V is TRBV20-1 and J is TRBJ2-4; TRBD2 agrees at 11 bases. This CDR3 region has 17 residues. Germline V gene sequence: CDR1 DFQATT, CDR2 SNEGSKA (reference sequence). The V and J ends lost 3 bases and 1 base, in that order; junction bases with no gene match: 8. The CDR3 is CSASPLAGGPAKNIQYF. CDR3 sequence (DNA): TGCAGTGCTAGTCCCTTAGCGGGGGGGCCGGCCAAAAACATTCAGTACTTC.

The rearrangement uses TRBV27 and TRBJ2-7; a weak D match, TRBD2 (5 bases). The germline V and J ends were trimmed by 2 bases and 3 bases, with 14 bases remaining between them. The germline V gene encodes CDR1 MNHEY and CDR2 SMNVEV (reference sequence). The CDR3 totals 15 residues. The CDR3 is CASSLRGVGHYEQYF. The DNA for the CDR3 is TGTGCCAGCAGTTTACGGGGAGTCGGGCACTACGAGCAGTACTTC.

CDR3 DNA sequence: TGTGCCAGCAACTTAGCGGGACACTACGAGCAGTACTTC. Its translation: CASNLAGHYEQYF. The V and J genes are TRBV28 and TRBJ2-7, with 8 bases that match TRBD2. The germline gives CDR1 MDHEN, CDR2 SYDVKM. The CDR3 contains 13 residues. V gave up 7 bases and J gave up 3 bases; unmatched junction bases: 5.

The chain carries TRBV10-3 and TRBJ1-5, with a tentative D call TRBD1 (5 bases). CDR3 size: 14 residues. Trimming took off 0 bases at V and 9 bases at J, with 12 bases between the two ends. Germline V CDR1 and CDR2: ENHRY, SYGVKD. CDR3 region: CAISESTGEAPQHF. CDR3 DNA: TGTGCCATCAGTGAGTCGACGGGGGAAGCGCCCCAGCATTTT.

This rearrangement joins TRBV9 to TRBJ1-2, with 9 bases that match TRBD1. There are 14 residues in the CDR3. Germline V gives CDR1 SGDLS, CDR2 YYNGEE. V lost 0 bases to trimming and J lost 7 bases; unmatched junction nucleotides: 4. The DNA for the CDR3 is TGTGCCAGCAGCGTAGGGGACAGGGAAGGTGGCTACACCTTC. Encoded protein: CASSVGDREGGYTF.

The rearrangement uses TRBV15 and TRBJ2-1; no firm D call. The CDR3 spans 16 residues. V lost 4 bases and J lost 0, with 13 bases in between. Germline V CDR1 and CDR2: LNHNV, YYDKDF (reference sequence). The CDR3 reads CATSNQPESSYNEQFF. The CDR3 coding sequence is TGTGCCACCAGCAACCAACCAGAGAGCTCCTACAATGAGCAGTTCTTC.

To note about this clone: Germline and junction disagree at one end, which may indicate a read error. CDR3 nucleotides: TGTGCCAGCTCACCACCGACAGGGATCCCCCTCTTC. This gives the protein CASSPPTGIPLF. The chain has TRBV18 and TRBJ2-7, with 7 bases identical to TRBD1. The germline gives CDR1 KGHSH, CDR2 LQKENI. The CDR3 runs 12 residues.

The chain has TRBV7-9 and TRBJ2-7, with D tentatively TRBD1 (7 bases). V shed 1 base and J shed 7 bases, with 14 bases lying between them. The CDR3 sequence is 14 residues long. Germline V gene sequence: CDR1 SEHNR, CDR2 FQNEAQ (reference sequence). CDR3 sequence (DNA): TGTGCCAGCAGCTTAGGGCTACAGGGGAGGGAGCAGTACTTC. Translating it yields CASSLGLQGREQYF.

The chain uses TRBV11-3 and TRBJ1-1; 8 nucleotides align to TRBD1. V lost 1 base and J lost 1; bases outside the gene matches: 5. Germline lookup yields CDR1 SGHNT and CDR2 YENEEA. The CDR3 has 16 amino acids. The CDR3 spells CASSLGGQDRNTEAFF. DNA of the CDR3: TGTGCCAGCAGCTTAGGGGGACAGGACCGGAACACTGAAGCTTTCTTT.

The chain has TRBV3-1 (or the pseudogene TRBV3-2) and TRBJ2-1; 7 bases align to TRBD2. The CDR3 sequence is 15 residues long. Trimming at V came to 1 base and at J to 4 bases, leaving 4 bases not matched to a gene. From germline, CDR1 is LGHDT and CDR2 YNNKEL (reference sequence). This chain's CDR3 is CASSQVGGPYNEQFF. DNA for the CDR3: TGTGCCAGCAGCCAAGTGGGAGGGCCTTACAATGAGCAGTTCTTC.

V usage is TRBV4-1 and J usage is TRBJ1-2; D is unclear. This CDR3 has 13 amino acids. Trimming cost V 0 bases and J 7 bases, with 9 bases left between them. Germline V CDR1 and CDR2: MGHRA, YSYEKL. CDR3 amino acids: CASSQDMGIGYTF. CDR3 DNA sequence: TGCGCCAGCAGCCAAGATATGGGGATTGGCTACACCTTC.

The rearrangement joins TRBV18 to TRBJ1-5, with D maybe TRBD1 (5 bases). Per the germline V gene, CDR1 is KGHSH and CDR2 is LQKENI. V lost 1 base, J lost 2 bases, and 12 bases lay in between. The CDR3 has 16 residues. The CDR3 sequence: CASSPQGKIGNQPQHF. CDR3 DNA sequence: TGTGCCAGCTCACCACAGGGGAAAATTGGCAATCAGCCCCAGCATTTT.

The chain uses TRBV5-1 and TRBJ2-3; 16 bases align to TRBD2. Per the germline V gene, CDR1 is SGHRS and CDR2 is YFSETQ. V lost 0 bases, J lost 0 bases, and 1 base stayed unmatched. CDR3 length: 18 amino acids. DNA of the CDR3: TGCGCCAGCAGCTTGGTGGGACTAGCGGGAGGGAGCACAGATACGCAGTATTTT. Its translation is CASSLVGLAGGSTDTQYF. The whole variable domain, remainder taken from reference TRBV5-1 and TRBJ2-3, is KAGVTQTPRYLIKTRGQQVTLSCSPISGHRSVSWYQQTPGQGLQFLFEYFSETQRNKGNFPGRFSGRQFSNSRSEMNVSTLELGDSALYLCASSLVGLAGGSTDTQYFGPGTRLTVL.

The V and J genes are TRBV6-2 or TRBV6-3 and TRBJ1-2, with D uncertain. V was clipped by 4 bases and J by 8 bases, with 14 bases between them. Germline V gene sequence: CDR1 MNHEY, CDR2 SVGEGT. The CDR3 runs 13 residues. The CDR3 spells CASSFRDLTGYTF. As DNA, the CDR3 is TGTGCCAGCAGTTTCCGGGATCTGACGGGCTACACCTTC.